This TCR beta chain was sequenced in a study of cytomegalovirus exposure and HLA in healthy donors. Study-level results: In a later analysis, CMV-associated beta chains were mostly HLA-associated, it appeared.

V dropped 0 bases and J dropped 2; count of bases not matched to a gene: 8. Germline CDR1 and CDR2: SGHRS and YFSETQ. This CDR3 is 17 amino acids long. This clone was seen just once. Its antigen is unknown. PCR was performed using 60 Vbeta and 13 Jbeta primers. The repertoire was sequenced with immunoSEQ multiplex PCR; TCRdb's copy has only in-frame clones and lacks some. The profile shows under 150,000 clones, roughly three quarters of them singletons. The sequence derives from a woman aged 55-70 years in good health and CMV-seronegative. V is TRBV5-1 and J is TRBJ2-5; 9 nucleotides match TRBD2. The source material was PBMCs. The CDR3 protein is CASSLALRGGQQETQYF. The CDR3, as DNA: TGCGCCAGCAGCTTGGCCTTGCGGGGGGGCCAACAAGAGACCCAGTACTTC.